Below are 30 T cell receptor beta chains sequenced from a single sample in a study of identical twins. Via MiXCR, TCRdb re-called the 5' RACE reads, giving one row per CDR3 protein. This repertoire shows some 500,000 distinct CDR3 sequences, 22% found once; its top ten account for around 1%. These records were also assigned to another study, of T cells expressing NK-cell markers.

Sequencing was performed on CD4+ T cells sorted from blood. These receptors originate from a woman between 18 and 30 years old in good health.

This clonotype was detected only a few times. V is TRBV20-1 and J is TRBJ2-1; 12 nucleotides align to TRBD2. The CDR3 runs to 12 residues. Germline CDR1 is DFQATT and CDR2 is SNEGSKA (reference sequence). The V gene end was trimmed by 6 bases and the J gene end by 12 bases; junction bases not matched to a gene: 6. In nucleotides, the CDR3 is TGCAGTGCCCTTACTAGCGGGGGGTTGCAGTTCTTC. Translated, it gives CSALTSGGLQFF.

V usage is TRBV12-5 and J usage is TRBJ2-1; D is ambiguous. Germline loops: CDR1 LGHNT, CDR2 FRNRAP. Trimming took off 5 bases at V and 0 bases at J, with 14 bases between the two ends. CDR3 length equals 16 residues. The CDR3 loop reads CASGPLTPSSYNEQFF. CDR3 bases: TGTGCTAGTGGTCCACTGACTCCGAGCTCCTACAATGAGCAGTTCTTC. Full variable domain (missing parts from reference TRBV12-5 and TRBJ2-1): DARVTQTPRHKVTEMGQEVTMRCQPILGHNTVFWYRQTMMQGLELLAYFRNRAPLDDSGMPKDRFSAEMPDATLATLKIQPSEPRDSAVYFCASGPLTPSSYNEQFFGPGTRLTVL.

The chain links TRBV7-2 to TRBJ2-7; TRBD2 aligns across 9 bases. V lost 8 bases and J lost 6; bases outside the gene matches: 17. Germline V gene lookup returns CDR1 SGHTA and CDR2 FQGNSA. The CDR3 is 16 residues long. This CDR3 is CASDLGGRASWGEQYF. CDR3 coding DNA: TGTGCCAGCGACCTAGGCGGGAGGGCCTCATGGGGCGAGCAGTACTTC.

This clonotype showed up just a few times. The chain links TRBV2 to TRBJ2-1, with D perhaps matching TRBD1 (5 bases). Germline V gene data show CDR1 as SNHLY and CDR2 as FYNNEI. There are 13 residues in the CDR3. Trimming shortened V by 4 bases and J by 3 bases, and 7 bases separated the two germline ends. The CDR3 reads CASSGQYYNEQFF. Here the CDR3 DNA reads TGTGCCAGCAGTGGACAGTACTACAATGAGCAGTTCTTC. The variable domain in full, completed from reference TRBV2 and TRBJ2-1, reads EPEVTQTPSHQVTQMGQEVILRCVPISNHLYFYWYRQILGQKVEFLVSFYNNEISEKSEIFDDQFSVERPDGSNFTLKIRSTKLEDSAMYFCASSGQYYNEQFFGPGTRLTVL.

The genes are TRBV20-1 and TRBJ2-7, with a tentative D call TRBD2 (5 bases). There are 11 residues in the CDR3. CDR1 is DFQATT and CDR2 is SNEGSKA in the germline V gene (reference sequence). Trimming stripped 6 bases from V and 4 bases from J, with 10 bases between. CDR3 bases: TGCAGTGCAAAACGGGGATACGAGCAGTACTTC. Translated: CSAKRGYEQYF.

V gene TRBV9 combines with J gene TRBJ2-5; D is unclear. Germline V CDR1 and CDR2: SGDLS, YYNGEE. The V end lost 0 bases, the J end lost 2 bases, and 5 bases lay between the germline ends. The CDR3 has 13 residues. CDR3 coding DNA: TGTGCCAGCAGCGTAGGGGCGCAAGAGACCCAGTACTTC. It yields the protein CASSVGAQETQYF.

This clonotype was detected a few times. The chain employs TRBV29-1 and TRBJ2-7, with TRBD2 matching 10 bases. Germline CDR1 SQVTM, CDR2 ANQGSEA. The V and J ends lost 6 bases and 4 bases, in that order; junction bases with no gene match: 9. The CDR3 contains 14 residues. CDR3 nucleotides: TGCAGCGTCTCAATAGCGGGAGGTTTATACGAGCAGTACTTC. This sequence encodes CSVSIAGGLYEQYF.

This clonotype was counted only a few times. V usage is TRBV5-1 and J usage is TRBJ2-5; tentatively, D is TRBD2 (6 bases). The CDR3 has 15 residues. V was shortened by 0 bases and J by 5 bases, with 14 bases between the two germline ends. Looked up from germline, CDR1 is SGHRS and CDR2 is YFSETQ. The CDR3 region is CASSLAPGGFETQYF. The CDR3 coding sequence is TGCGCCAGCAGCTTGGCTCCCGGGGGATTCGAGACCCAGTACTTC.

This clonotype was recorded only once. V and J are TRBV2 and TRBJ2-5; D is unclear. V gave up 7 bases and J gave up 0 bases, with 9 bases separating them. The germline V gene encodes CDR1 SNHLY and CDR2 FYNNEI. CDR3 length equals 13 residues. The CDR3 DNA reads as TGTGCCAGCAACGAAGGAGACCAAGAGACCCAGTACTTC. It codes for CASNEGDQETQYF.

This clonotype has a count of ten or more. V is TRBV20-1 and J is TRBJ2-1; possible D gene TRBD1, 6 bases. CDR1 is DFQATT and CDR2 is SNEGSKA in the germline V gene (reference sequence). V was trimmed by 0 bases and J by 3 bases, leaving 9 bases between them. The CDR3 is 14 residues long. CDR3 in DNA: TGCAGTGCTAGAGACAGGGGCCGCTACAATGAGCAGTTCTTC. This encodes CSARDRGRYNEQFF.

The rearrangement joins TRBV9 to TRBJ1-3; D is undetermined. The CDR3 spans 14 residues. V was clipped by 0 bases and J by 3 bases, with 7 bases between them. Germline-derived CDR1 and CDR2 are SGDLS and YYNGEE. The CDR3 DNA is TGTGCCAGCAGCGTAGAATCTATTGGAAACACCATATATTTT. Translated, it gives CASSVESIGNTIYF.

There are a few counts of this clonotype. The chain uses TRBV2 and TRBJ1-1; unclear D gene. CDR1 and CDR2 from the germline V gene are SNHLY and FYNNEI. This CDR3 contains 14 residues. Trimming left V 6 bases short and J 0 bases short, with 11 bases between. CDR3 nucleotides: TGTGCCAGCAGACACTATTTTATGAACACTGAAGCTTTCTTT. Translated, it gives CASRHYFMNTEAFF.

This clonotype showed up just a few times. The genes are TRBV5-1 and TRBJ1-2; D possibly corresponds to TRBD1 (6 bases). Trimming took 4 bases from V and 5 from J, leaving 21 bases between them. The germline V gene encodes CDR1 SGHRS and CDR2 YFSETQ. CDR3 length equals 16 residues. In DNA, the CDR3 is TGCGCCAGCAGCGTCCCCCGGGACATTAAACGTTATGGCTACACCTTC. It specifies CASSVPRDIKRYGYTF. Together with reference TRBV5-1 and TRBJ1-2, the CDR3 gives the full variable domain: KAGVTQTPRYLIKTRGQQVTLSCSPISGHRSVSWYQQTPGQGLQFLFEYFSETQRNKGNFPGRFSGRQFSNSRSEMNVSTLELGDSALYLCASSVPRDIKRYGYTFGSGTRLTVV.

The sample holds a few counts of this clonotype. The rearrangement uses TRBV19 and TRBJ1-1; D remains ambiguous. This CDR3 is 16 amino acids long. CDR1 is LNHDA and CDR2 is SQIVND in the germline V gene (reference sequence). Trimming pared 7 bases from V and 6 bases from J, leaving 24 bases between. The CDR3 is CASILGAAAGRAEAFF. For the CDR3, the DNA is TGTGCCAGTATATTAGGAGCGGCAGCCGGACGGGCTGAAGCTTTCTTT.

This clonotype has a handful of counts. This sequence joins TRBV7-9 and TRBJ1-5, with TRBD1 as a possible D gene (5 bases). V was trimmed by 1 base and J by 6 bases, leaving 10 bases between them. This CDR3 has 14 residues. The germline V gene encodes CDR1 SEHNR and CDR2 FQNEAQ (reference sequence). The CDR3 loop reads CASSLVGVGQPQHF. The CDR3 DNA is TGTGCCAGCAGCTTAGTAGGGGTCGGTCAGCCCCAGCATTTT.

This clonotype was detected a few times. The rearrangement uses TRBV6-5 and TRBJ1-2; no firm D call. CDR1 and CDR2 from the germline V gene are MNHEY and SVGAGI. This CDR3 has 12 residues. Trimming pared 6 bases from V and 8 bases from J, leaving 13 bases between. The CDR3 nucleotides read TGTGCCAGCAGGAGGGTACCTCTCGGCTACACCTTC. Translation: CASRRVPLGYTF.

The chain carries TRBV6-2 or TRBV6-3 and TRBJ2-7; unclear D gene. The CDR3 totals 13 residues. The germline V gene encodes CDR1 MNHEY and CDR2 SVGEGT. The V end lost 11 bases, the J end lost 2 bases, and 16 bases lay between the germline ends. The CDR3 nucleotides are TGTGCCGTCGTTGCCGATACGACCTACGAGCAGTACTTC. Protein product: CAVVADTTYEQYF.

The chain employs TRBV7-8 and TRBJ2-5; D may be TRBD1 or TRBD2 (6 bases each). CDR3 length: 14 residues. Germline CDR1 is SGHVS and CDR2 is FQNEAQ. Deletions cut 5 bases from V and 1 base from J, with 11 bases between. The CDR3 DNA is TGTGCCAGCAGCCAGGGGACTTTCCAAGAGACCCAGTACTTC. It encodes CASSQGTFQETQYF.

The V and J genes are TRBV30 and TRBJ1-5; 10 bases agree with TRBD1. The CDR3 consists of 16 residues. The V segment lost 3 bases and the J segment 4 bases; nucleotides outside the gene matches: 9. Germline V gene data show CDR1 as GTSNPN and CDR2 as SVGIG (reference sequence). CDR3 DNA: TGTGCCTGGAGCAGAGCCGGGACAGGGGTAAATCAGCCCCAGCATTTT. Its protein product is CAWSRAGTGVNQPQHF.

This clonotype was counted only a few times. This sequence joins TRBV6-6 and TRBJ2-1, with D tentatively TRBD1 or TRBD2 (5 bases each). Trimming stripped 11 bases from V and 4 bases from J, with 15 bases between. Germline V lookup: CDR1 MNHNY, CDR2 SVGAGI (reference sequence). The CDR3 length is 13 residues. CDR3 amino acids: CACCSGLYNEQFF. CDR3 DNA: TGTGCCTGCTGCTCGGGGCTGTACAATGAGCAGTTCTTC.

The table lists this clonotype with a few counts. The chain carries TRBV12-3 or TRBV12-4 and TRBJ2-4; 8 nucleotides match TRBD1. J gave up 7 bases and V 1 base, and 6 bases lay outside the gene matches. This CDR3 region has 15 residues. The CDR3 bases are TGTGCCAGCAGTTTAGGACAGGGGATAGTGAACATTCAGTACTTC. Its protein product is CASSLGQGIVNIQYF.

CDR3 loop: CASSEKTPPRETQYF. The CDR3 DNA sequence: TGTGCCAGCAGTGAAAAAACTCCCCCTCGGGAGACCCAGTACTTC. J is TRBJ2-5 and V is TRBV25-1; D unclear. The CDR3 length is 15 residues. Germline CDR1 and CDR2: MGHDK and SYGVNS. The V gene lost 2 bases and the J gene lost 5 bases, with 15 bases spanning the gap.

This clonotype came up many times. J is TRBJ2-5 and V is TRBV5-1; perhaps TRBD2 as D (5 bases). Trimming stripped 4 bases from V and 1 base from J, with 8 bases between. Germline V lookup: CDR1 SGHRS, CDR2 YFSETQ. This CDR3 contains 13 residues. The CDR3: CASSPGSQETQYF. CDR3 DNA sequence: TGCGCCAGCAGCCCGGGATCCCAAGAGACCCAGTACTTC. Based on the CDR3 plus reference TRBV5-1 and TRBJ2-5, the full variable domain is KAGVTQTPRYLIKTRGQQVTLSCSPISGHRSVSWYQQTPGQGLQFLFEYFSETQRNKGNFPGRFSGRQFSNSRSEMNVSTLELGDSALYLCASSPGSQETQYFGPGTRLLVL.

This clonotype occurred a few times. The rearrangement joins TRBV11-2 to TRBJ2-3, with 7 bases lining up with TRBD2. CDR1 and CDR2 (germline): SGHAT, FQNNGV. Losses at the gene ends were 5 bases for V and 5 bases for J; bases not matched to a gene: 10. The CDR3 has 15 residues. The CDR3 is CASSPTSPGGDTQYF. CDR3 coding DNA: TGTGCCAGCAGCCCAACAAGCCCGGGAGGAGATACGCAGTATTTT.

This rearrangement joins TRBV20-1 to TRBJ2-3; perhaps TRBD2 as D (5 bases). The V and J ends lost 3 bases and 1 base respectively, with 14 bases between them. Germline V gene lookup returns CDR1 DFQATT and CDR2 SNEGSKA (reference sequence). The CDR3 has 15 residues. CDR3 protein: CSASGRARGTDTQYF. The CDR3, as DNA: TGCAGTGCTAGTGGTCGGGCGCGGGGCACAGATACGCAGTATTTT.

This clonotype is a singleton in its sample. The chain recombines TRBV11-2 with TRBJ2-7, with TRBD2 matching 7 bases. CDR3 length: 18 amino acids. Germline assignment: CDR1 SGHAT and CDR2 FQNNGV. The V gene end was trimmed by 5 bases and the J gene end by 3 bases; junction bases not matched to a gene: 19. The CDR3 spells CASSTIYSVLTGGYEQYF. DNA for the CDR3: TGTGCCAGCAGCACCATTTATAGCGTTCTCACGGGGGGCTACGAGCAGTACTTC.

This clonotype occurred a few times. The chain employs TRBV7-3 and TRBJ1-1, with D hard to call. This CDR3 has 15 amino acids. The V gene's germline CDR1 is SGHTA and CDR2 FQGTGA. V was pared by 0 bases and J by 0 bases, with 8 bases between. In DNA, the CDR3 is TGTGCCAGCAGCTTAACTGGACGCCTGAACACTGAAGCTTTCTTT. This codes for CASSLTGRLNTEAFF.

This chain joins TRBV7-3 and TRBJ2-1, with a weak D call TRBD1 (6 bases). Germline values: CDR1 SGHTA, CDR2 FQGTGA. This CDR3 region has 16 residues. V lost 3 bases, J lost 7 bases, and 19 bases lay in between. The CDR3 DNA is TGTGCCAGCAGCTTTTCAAGTGGGGGCAATGGGAATGAGCAGTTCTTC. Protein sequence: CASSFSSGGNGNEQFF.

The chain couples TRBV6-5 to TRBJ2-3; a weak D match, TRBD2 (6 bases). Germline CDR1 MNHEY, CDR2 SVGAGI. V was cut by 4 bases and J by 2 bases, with 13 bases left in between. CDR3 length: 15 amino acids. This CDR3 is CASSLFGGNTDTQYF. The CDR3 coding sequence is TGTGCCAGCAGTTTGTTCGGGGGTAACACAGATACGCAGTATTTT.

The chain links TRBV29-1 to TRBJ1-2, with no clear D. The CDR3 runs to 10 residues. With 3 bases removed from V and 7 bases from J, the gap between germline ends came to 6 bases. Per germline, CDR1 SQVTM and CDR2 ANQGSEA. The CDR3 is CSVEERGYTF. The CDR3 bases are TGCAGCGTTGAGGAACGTGGCTACACCTTC. Variable domain in full (rest from reference TRBV29-1 and TRBJ1-2): SAVISQKPSRDICQRGTSLTIQCQVDSQVTMMFWYRQQPGQSLTLIATANQGSEATYESGFVIDKFPISRPNLTFSTLTVSNMSPEDSSIYLCSVEERGYTFGSGTRLTVV.